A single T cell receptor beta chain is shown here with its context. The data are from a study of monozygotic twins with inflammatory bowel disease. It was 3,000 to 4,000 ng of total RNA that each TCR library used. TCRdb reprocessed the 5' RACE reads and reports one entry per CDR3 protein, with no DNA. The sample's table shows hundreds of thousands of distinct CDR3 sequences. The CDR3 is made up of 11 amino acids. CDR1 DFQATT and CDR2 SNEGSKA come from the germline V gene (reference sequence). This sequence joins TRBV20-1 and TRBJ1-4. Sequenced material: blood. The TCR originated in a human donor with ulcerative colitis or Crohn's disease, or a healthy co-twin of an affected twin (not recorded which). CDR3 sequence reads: CSAYSGEKLFF.